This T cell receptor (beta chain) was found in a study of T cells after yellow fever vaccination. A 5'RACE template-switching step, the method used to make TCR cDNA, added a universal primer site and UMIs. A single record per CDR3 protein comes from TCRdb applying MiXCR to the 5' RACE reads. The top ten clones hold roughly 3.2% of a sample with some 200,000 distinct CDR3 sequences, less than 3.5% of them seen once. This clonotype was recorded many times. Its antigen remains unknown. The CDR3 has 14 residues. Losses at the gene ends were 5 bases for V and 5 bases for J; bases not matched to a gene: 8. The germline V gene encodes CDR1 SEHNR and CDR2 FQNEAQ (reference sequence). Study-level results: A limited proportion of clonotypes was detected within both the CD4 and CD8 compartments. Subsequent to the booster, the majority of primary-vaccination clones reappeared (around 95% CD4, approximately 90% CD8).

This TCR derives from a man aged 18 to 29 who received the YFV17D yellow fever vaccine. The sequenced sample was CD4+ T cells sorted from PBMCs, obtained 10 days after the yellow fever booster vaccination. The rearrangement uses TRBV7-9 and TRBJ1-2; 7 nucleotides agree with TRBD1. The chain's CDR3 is CASSPPTGRYGYTF. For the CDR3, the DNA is TGTGCCAGCAGCCCGCCGACAGGGAGGTATGGCTACACCTTC.